Each of the 22 T cell receptor beta chains below was sequenced from the same sample in a study of T cells in Graves' hyperthyroidism and ophthalmopathy. RNA transcripts yielded amplified TCR beta CDR3 regions. A set of HTBI primers served as the primers for a first-round RT-PCR of the TCR CDR3. TCRdb redid the calling of the multiplex PCR reads with MiXCR, one entry per CDR3 protein. The table has under 550,000 distinct CDR3 sequences, roughly 15% seen once; the top ten hold 5% to 6.5%. Sample: blood. These receptors all stem from a woman in her late teens or twenties with Graves' hyperthyroidism.

Notes on this clonotype: A much larger clone lies a single base off, so this may be a read error. This chain joins TRBV27 and TRBJ2-3; D possibly matches TRBD1 or TRBD2 (6 bases each). In germline, CDR1 is MNHEY, CDR2 SMNVEV (reference sequence). V lost 6 bases and J 4 bases, leaving 26 bases between the germline ends. The CDR3 loop spans 18 amino acids. CDR3: CASSTRLSGRGVPDTQYF. The CDR3 coding sequence is TGTGCCAGCAGCACGAGACTATCGGGTAGGGGGGTCCCAGATACGCAGTATTTT.

The chain links TRBV9 to TRBJ2-7, with 10 bases lining up with TRBD2. The V segment lost 0 bases and the J segment 5 bases; nucleotides outside the gene matches: 8. Germline V lookup: CDR1 SGDLS, CDR2 YYNGEE. This CDR3 contains 16 residues. CDR3 DNA sequence: TGTGCCAGCAGCGTAGGAAGCGGGAGGGCTCGGCACGAGCAGTACTTC. Its translation: CASSVGSGRARHEQYF.

This clonotype showed up just a few times. This chain links TRBV19 with TRBJ1-2; D gene unclear. V lost 4 bases to trimming and J lost 4 bases, with 10 bases between them. Germline V gives CDR1 LNHDA, CDR2 SQIVND (reference sequence). CDR3 length: 13 amino acids. The CDR3 nucleotides read TGTGCCAGTAGTACAAGGGAGTCCTATGGCTACACCTTC. Amino acids: CASSTRESYGYTF.

The sample holds many counts of this clonotype. The V call is TRBV7-2, the J call TRBJ2-1, with unresolved D. This CDR3 is 16 amino acids long. Germline CDR1 is SGHTA and CDR2 is FQGNSA. V was trimmed by 1 base and J by 5 bases, leaving 15 bases between them. The CDR3 DNA is TGTGCCAGCAGCTTAGTGGGCGGAAGTACTAACAATGAGCAGTTCTTC. It translates to CASSLVGGSTNNEQFF.

This clonotype appeared many times. The V gene is TRBV20-1, the J gene TRBJ2-7; 10 bases match TRBD2. The CDR3 covers 17 residues. CDR1 is DFQATT, CDR2 SNEGSKA, per germline (reference sequence). With V trimmed by 6 bases and J by 5 bases, 19 bases remained unmatched. CDR3 residues: CSALGLGKGLAPHEQYF. The DNA of the CDR3 is TGCAGTGCGCTAGGGTTAGGGAAGGGACTAGCGCCCCACGAGCAGTACTTC.

This clonotype has only a few counts. The chain carries TRBV10-2 and TRBJ2-4; possibly TRBD1 for D (5 bases). Germline lookup yields CDR1 WSHSY and CDR2 SAAADI. The CDR3 extends over 16 amino acids. V lost 6 bases and J lost 0, with 15 bases in between. CDR3 coding DNA: TGCGCCAGCAGCCCTGAAGCCGACAGAGCCAAAAACATTCAGTACTTC. It yields the protein CASSPEADRAKNIQYF.

This rearrangement joins TRBV3-1 to TRBJ1-6; no clear D gene. Germline lookup yields CDR1 LGHDT and CDR2 YNNKEL (reference sequence). The CDR3 contains 15 residues. The germline V and J ends were trimmed by 2 bases and 5 bases, with 10 bases remaining between them. The CDR3 coding sequence is TGTGCCAGCAGCCAATGGGGTGGGGATAATTCACCCCTCCACTTT. This codes for CASSQWGGDNSPLHF.

This clonotype was observed many times. The chain is built from TRBV28 and TRBJ2-3; the D gene could be TRBD1 or TRBD2 (5 bases each). The V gene's germline CDR1 is MDHEN and CDR2 SYDVKM. This CDR3 spans 16 amino acids. V was clipped by 4 bases and J by 4 bases, with 18 bases between them. The chain's CDR3 is CASSSYGTRASDTQYF. The DNA for the CDR3 is TGTGCCAGCAGTTCCTATGGGACCCGCGCCTCAGATACGCAGTATTTT.

This clonotype was observed at least ten times. The V and J genes are TRBV28 and TRBJ1-1, with D perhaps matching TRBD1 (5 bases). Germline values: CDR1 MDHEN, CDR2 SYDVKM. Trimming took off 3 bases at V and 1 base at J, with 12 bases between the two ends. The CDR3 sequence is 15 residues long. CDR3 residues: CASSFFRARNTEAFF. In nucleotides, the CDR3 is TGTGCCAGCAGTTTCTTCAGGGCCCGGAACACTGAAGCTTTCTTT.

This clonotype was recorded many times. V and J are TRBV5-1 and TRBJ2-3; 7 nucleotides line up with TRBD2. The CDR3 is 14 amino acids. V shed 2 bases, J shed 2 bases, and the junction held 2 bases outside the gene matches. Germline CDR1 reads SGHRS; CDR2 reads YFSETQ. DNA for the CDR3: TGCGCCAGCAGCTTTGGGAGGGTCACAGATACGCAGTATTTT. Protein sequence: CASSFGRVTDTQYF.

This clonotype was detected only a few times. Just one base apart from a much larger clone, this may be a read error. This rearrangement joins TRBV7-2 to TRBJ2-5, with a weak D call TRBD2 (6 bases). From germline, CDR1 is SGHTA and CDR2 FQGNSA. With 5 bases removed from V and 5 bases from J, the gap between germline ends came to 21 bases. The CDR3 extends over 16 amino acids. The CDR3 spells CASSVVVAEGSETQYF. In DNA form, the CDR3 reads TGTGCCAGCAGCGTTGTTGTAGCGGAAGGTTCTGAGACCCAGTACTTC.

In its sample, this clonotype was seen a few times. V is TRBV6-1 and J is TRBJ1-2; D possibly corresponds to TRBD1 (6 bases). Germline-derived CDR1 and CDR2 are MNHNS and SASEGT. This CDR3 is 12 amino acids long. V dropped 8 bases and J dropped 8 bases, with 15 bases sitting between them. CDR3 sequence reads: CASGLQGYGYTF. The DNA for the CDR3 is TGTGCCAGCGGCCTCCAGGGGTACGGCTACACCTTC.

The sample holds many counts of this clonotype. This rearrangement joins TRBV6-5 to TRBJ2-1, with D possibly TRBD2 on 6 matching bases. V shed 2 bases and J shed 2 bases, with 10 bases lying between them. CDR1 is MNHEY, CDR2 SVGAGI, per germline. This CDR3 region has 15 residues. The CDR3 nucleotides read TGTGCCAGCAGTTACGACGGGAGCACCTACAATGAGCAGTTCTTC. It specifies CASSYDGSTYNEQFF.

This clonotype was picked up many times. The chain is built from TRBV10-1 and TRBJ1-2; the D gene is possibly TRBD1 (5 bases). V was cut by 0 bases and J by 2 bases, with 16 bases left in between. Germline V gene data show CDR1 as WNHNN and CDR2 as SYGVQD (reference sequence). The CDR3 is 17 amino acids. CDR3 in amino acids: CASSESEGVPLNYGYTF. In nucleotides, the CDR3 is TGCGCCAGCAGTGAGTCGGAAGGGGTCCCCTTAAACTATGGCTACACCTTC.

The chain uses TRBV3-1 and TRBJ2-7, with 14 bases fitting TRBD2. The CDR3 is made up of 16 amino acids. With V trimmed by 4 bases and J by 6 bases, 8 bases remained unmatched. Germline loops: CDR1 LGHDT, CDR2 YNNKEL (reference sequence). The CDR3 DNA reads TGTGCCAGCAGCCCAACCGGGACTAGCGGGAGCTCCGAGCAGTACTTC. It yields the protein CASSPTGTSGSSEQYF.

Regarding this clonotype: This clone may be a read error of a much larger clone one base away. CDR3 amino acids: CASRFSGLETQYF. In DNA, the CDR3 is TGTGCCTCGAGGTTTTCGGGGTTAGAGACCCAGTACTTC. V gene TRBV30 combines with J gene TRBJ2-5; D perhaps matches TRBD2 (5 bases). The CDR3 length is 13 residues. V lost 7 bases to trimming and J lost 4 bases, with 16 bases between them. The germline V gene encodes CDR1 GTSNPN and CDR2 SVGIG (reference sequence).

This clonotype was seen at least ten times. V gene TRBV28 combines with J gene TRBJ1-6; D gene unclear. Trimming left V 2 bases short and J 8 bases short, with 10 bases between. Germline V gene lookup returns CDR1 MDHEN and CDR2 SYDVKM. This CDR3 has 14 residues. DNA of the CDR3: TGTGCCAGCAGTTTACTACAGAGTGATTCACCCCTCCACTTT. Protein product: CASSLLQSDSPLHF. The entire variable domain, with the rest obtained from reference TRBV28 and TRBJ1-6, is as follows: DVKVTQSSRYLVKRTGEKVFLECVQDMDHENMFWYRQDPGLGLRLIYFSYDVKMKEKGDIPEGYSVSREKKERFSLILESASTNQTSMYLCASSLLQSDSPLHFGNGTRLTVT.

The CDR3 DNA reads as TGCAGTGCGCCTCTACCCCCGGGACTAGCGGGAGGGCCCCAAGAGACCCAGTACTTC. Amino acids: CSAPLPPGLAGGPQETQYF. The chain is built from TRBV20-1 and TRBJ2-5; TRBD2 agrees at 16 bases. Trimming at V came to 6 bases and at J to 1 base, leaving 14 bases not matched to a gene. Germline CDR1 reads DFQATT; CDR2 reads SNEGSKA (reference sequence). This CDR3 comprises 19 residues.

Note on this clonotype: This may stem from a read error, because a much larger clone lies one nucleotide away. The V gene is TRBV10-3, the J gene TRBJ2-1, with D uncertain. Germline values: CDR1 ENHRY, CDR2 SYGVKD. The CDR3 runs 12 residues. This CDR3 is CAISRLPDEQLF. The CDR3 region has the DNA TGTGCCATCAGTAGACTCCCTGATGAGCAGCTCTTC.

This clonotype has at least ten counts. The chain joins TRBV7-2 to TRBJ2-3; perhaps D is TRBD1 or TRBD2 (5 bases each). Germline CDR1 and CDR2: SGHTA and FQGNSA. There are 13 residues in the CDR3. Trimming stripped 4 bases from V and 6 bases from J, with 11 bases between. CDR3 loop: CASSWGSWDTQYF. Written as DNA, the CDR3 is TGTGCCAGCAGCTGGGGGTCTTGGGATACGCAGTATTTT.

In its sample, this clonotype was seen many times. CDR3 region: CASSSGTGGFDEQFF. The CDR3 DNA is TGTGCCAGCAGTTCCGGGACAGGGGGCTTCGATGAGCAGTTCTTC. The chain joins TRBV28 to TRBJ2-1; 12 nucleotides match TRBD1. The CDR3 length is 15 residues. The V gene's germline CDR1 is MDHEN and CDR2 SYDVKM. The V and J ends lost 4 bases and 8 bases, in that order; junction bases with no gene match: 6.

At least ten counts were recorded for this clonotype. The chain is built from TRBV6-1 and TRBJ2-3; D gene ambiguous. Trimming cost V 8 bases and J 3 bases, with 24 bases left between them. The CDR3 totals 17 residues. Germline lookup yields CDR1 MNHNS and CDR2 SASEGT. As DNA, the CDR3 is TGTGCCAGCGCAGTTATATTAGGGCTCTCCGGGACAGATACGCAGTATTTT. Amino acid sequence: CASAVILGLSGTDTQYF.